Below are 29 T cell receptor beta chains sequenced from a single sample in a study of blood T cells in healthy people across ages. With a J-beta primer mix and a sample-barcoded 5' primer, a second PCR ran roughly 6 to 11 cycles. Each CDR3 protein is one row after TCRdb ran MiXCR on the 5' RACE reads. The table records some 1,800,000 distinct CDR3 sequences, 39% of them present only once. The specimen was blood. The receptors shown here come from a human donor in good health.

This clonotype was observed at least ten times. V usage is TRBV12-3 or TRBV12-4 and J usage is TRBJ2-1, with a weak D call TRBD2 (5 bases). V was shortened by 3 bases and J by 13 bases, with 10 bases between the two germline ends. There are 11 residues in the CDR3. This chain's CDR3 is CASSFGVYQFF. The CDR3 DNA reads TGTGCCAGCAGTTTCGGGGTGTATCAGTTCTTC.

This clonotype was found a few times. Written as DNA, the CDR3 is TGTGCCAGCAGTACCACCCTCACGACAGGGGCTATCCTCTACGAGCAGTACTTC. Its protein is CASSTTLTTGAILYEQYF. The V call is TRBV7-9, the J call TRBJ2-7; 8 positions agree with TRBD1. V gave up 6 bases and J gave up 3 bases; unmatched junction bases: 19. Germline V CDR1 and CDR2: SEHNR, FQNEAQ (reference sequence). This CDR3 has 18 residues.

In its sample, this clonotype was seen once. CDR3 DNA sequence: TGCAGTGCTAGAGATGCGTTTGGGGGGGGTTACACCTTC. It yields the protein CSARDAFGGGYTF. The rearrangement uses TRBV20-1 and TRBJ1-2; the D gene is possibly TRBD1 (5 bases). With 0 bases removed from V and 11 bases from J, the gap between germline ends came to 16 bases. CDR1 DFQATT and CDR2 SNEGSKA come from the germline V gene (reference sequence). The CDR3 extends over 13 amino acids.

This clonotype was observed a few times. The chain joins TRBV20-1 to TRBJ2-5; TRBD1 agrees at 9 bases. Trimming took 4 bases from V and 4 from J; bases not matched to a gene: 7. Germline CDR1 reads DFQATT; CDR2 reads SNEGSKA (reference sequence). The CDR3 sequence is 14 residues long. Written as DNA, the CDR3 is TGCAGTGCTACGGGACAGGGAGATGGAGAGACCCAGTACTTC. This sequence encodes CSATGQGDGETQYF.

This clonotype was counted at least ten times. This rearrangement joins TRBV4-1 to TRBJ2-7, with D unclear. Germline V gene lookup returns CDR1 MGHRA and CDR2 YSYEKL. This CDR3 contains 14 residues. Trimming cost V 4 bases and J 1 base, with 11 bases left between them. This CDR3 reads CASSLPGRSYEQYF. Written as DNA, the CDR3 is TGCGCCAGCAGCCTCCCGGGCAGATCCTACGAGCAGTACTTC.

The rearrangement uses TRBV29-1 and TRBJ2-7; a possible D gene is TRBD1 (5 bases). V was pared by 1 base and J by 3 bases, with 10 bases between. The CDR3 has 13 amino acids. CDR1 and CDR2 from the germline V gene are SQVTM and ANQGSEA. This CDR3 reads CSVEVSGLYEQYF. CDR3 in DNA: TGCAGCGTTGAAGTTTCAGGGCTCTACGAGCAGTACTTC.

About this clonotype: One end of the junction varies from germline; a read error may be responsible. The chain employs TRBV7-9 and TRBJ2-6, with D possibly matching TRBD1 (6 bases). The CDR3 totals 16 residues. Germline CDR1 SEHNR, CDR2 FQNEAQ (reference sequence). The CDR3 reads CAGSLRGGFGANVLTF. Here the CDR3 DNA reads TGTGCCGGCAGCCTTCGAGGGGGTTTCGGGGCCAACGTCCTGACTTTC.

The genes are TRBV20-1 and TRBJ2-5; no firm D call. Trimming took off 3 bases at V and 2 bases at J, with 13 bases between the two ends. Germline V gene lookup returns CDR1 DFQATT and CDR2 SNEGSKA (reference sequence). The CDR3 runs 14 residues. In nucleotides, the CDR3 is TGCAGTGCTAGTTTCAGGCCGAATCAAGAGACCCAGTACTTC. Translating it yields CSASFRPNQETQYF.

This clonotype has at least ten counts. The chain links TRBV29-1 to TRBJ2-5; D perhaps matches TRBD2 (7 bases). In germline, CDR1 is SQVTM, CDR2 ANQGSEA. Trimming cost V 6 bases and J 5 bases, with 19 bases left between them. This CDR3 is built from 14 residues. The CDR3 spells CSVGQGGGRETQYF. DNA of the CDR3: TGCAGCGTGGGCCAGGGCGGGGGCCGTGAGACCCAGTACTTC. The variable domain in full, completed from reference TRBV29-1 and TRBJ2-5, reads SAVISQKPSRDICQRGTSLTIQCQVDSQVTMMFWYRQQPGQSLTLIATANQGSEATYESGFVIDKFPISRPNLTFSTLTVSNMSPEDSSIYLCSVGQGGGRETQYFGPGTRLLVL.

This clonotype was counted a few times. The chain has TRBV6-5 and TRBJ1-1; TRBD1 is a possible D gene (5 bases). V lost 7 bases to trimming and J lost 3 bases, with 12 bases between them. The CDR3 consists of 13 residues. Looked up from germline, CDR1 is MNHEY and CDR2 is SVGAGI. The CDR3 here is CASTPWGDTEAFF. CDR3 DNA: TGTGCCAGCACCCCTTGGGGGGACACTGAAGCTTTCTTT.

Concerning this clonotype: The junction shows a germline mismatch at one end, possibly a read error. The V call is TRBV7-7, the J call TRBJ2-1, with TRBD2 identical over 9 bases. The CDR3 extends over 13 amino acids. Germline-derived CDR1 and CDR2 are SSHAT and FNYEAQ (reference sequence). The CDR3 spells CASSTSAGGRKFF. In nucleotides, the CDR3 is TGTGCTAGCAGCACTAGCGCGGGGGGGAGAAAGTTCTTC.

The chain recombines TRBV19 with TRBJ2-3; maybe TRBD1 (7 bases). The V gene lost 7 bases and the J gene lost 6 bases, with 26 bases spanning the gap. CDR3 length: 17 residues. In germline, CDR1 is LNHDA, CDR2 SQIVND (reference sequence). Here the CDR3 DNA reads TGTGCCAGTACTCCGGACGGTCGGCGCAGGGGGAGGGATACGCAGTATTTT. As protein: CASTPDGRRRGRDTQYF.

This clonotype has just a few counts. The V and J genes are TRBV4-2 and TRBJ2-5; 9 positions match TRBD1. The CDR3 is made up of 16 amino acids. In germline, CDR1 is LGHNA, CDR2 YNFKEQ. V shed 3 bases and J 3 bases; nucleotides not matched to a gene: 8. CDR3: CASSQQGTGLKETQYF. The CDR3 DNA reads TGTGCCAGCAGCCAGCAAGGGACAGGGTTAAAAGAGACCCAGTACTTC.

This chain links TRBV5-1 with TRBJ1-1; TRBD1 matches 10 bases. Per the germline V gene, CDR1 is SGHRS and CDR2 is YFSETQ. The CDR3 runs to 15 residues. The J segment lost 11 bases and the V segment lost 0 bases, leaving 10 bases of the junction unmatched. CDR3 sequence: CASSLGGTTGGQAFF. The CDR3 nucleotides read TGCGCCAGCAGCTTGGGGGGTACGACAGGGGGCCAGGCTTTCTTT.

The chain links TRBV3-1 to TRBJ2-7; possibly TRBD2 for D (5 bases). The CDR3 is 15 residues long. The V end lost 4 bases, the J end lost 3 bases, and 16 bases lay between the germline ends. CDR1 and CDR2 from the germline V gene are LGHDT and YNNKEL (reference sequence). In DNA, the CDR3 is TGTGCCAGCAGCCGAGGGTTGACGGCAGACTACGAGCAGTACTTC. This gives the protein CASSRGLTADYEQYF.

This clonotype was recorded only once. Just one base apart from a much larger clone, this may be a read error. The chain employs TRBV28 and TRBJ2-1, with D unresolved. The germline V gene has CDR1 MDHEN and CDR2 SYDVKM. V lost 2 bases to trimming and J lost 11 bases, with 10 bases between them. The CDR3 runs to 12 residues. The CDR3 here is CASSLRSYKQFF. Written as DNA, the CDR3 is TGTGCCAGCAGTTTACGGAGCTATAAGCAGTTCTTC.

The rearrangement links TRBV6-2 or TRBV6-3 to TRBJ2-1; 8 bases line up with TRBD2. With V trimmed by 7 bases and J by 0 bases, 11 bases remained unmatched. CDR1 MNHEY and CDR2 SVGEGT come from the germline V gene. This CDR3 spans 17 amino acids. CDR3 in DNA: TGTGCCAGCACAGAGCTTAGCGGGGAGAGCTCCTACAATGAGCAGTTCTTC. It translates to CASTELSGESSYNEQFF.

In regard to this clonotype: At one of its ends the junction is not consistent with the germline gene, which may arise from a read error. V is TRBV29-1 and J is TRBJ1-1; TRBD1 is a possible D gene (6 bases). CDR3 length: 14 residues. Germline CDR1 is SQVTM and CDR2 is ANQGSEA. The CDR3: CSAGDIGWDTEAFF. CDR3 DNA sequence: TGCAGCGCTGGGGACATCGGGTGGGACACTGAAGCTTTTTTT.

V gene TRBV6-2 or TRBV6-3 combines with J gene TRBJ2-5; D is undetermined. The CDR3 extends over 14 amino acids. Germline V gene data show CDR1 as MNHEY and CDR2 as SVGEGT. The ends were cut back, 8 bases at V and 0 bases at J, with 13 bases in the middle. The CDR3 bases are TGTGCCAGCGGGGATAGGCCGTACCAAGAGACCCAGTACTTC. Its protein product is CASGDRPYQETQYF.

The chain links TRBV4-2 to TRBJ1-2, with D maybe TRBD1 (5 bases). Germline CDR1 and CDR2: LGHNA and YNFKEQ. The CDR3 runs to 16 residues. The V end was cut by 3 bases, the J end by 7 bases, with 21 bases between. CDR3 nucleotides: TGTGCCAGCAGCCAGGAGGGACGGTCCAGTTCCGGTGGCTACACCTTC. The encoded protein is CASSQEGRSSSGGYTF.

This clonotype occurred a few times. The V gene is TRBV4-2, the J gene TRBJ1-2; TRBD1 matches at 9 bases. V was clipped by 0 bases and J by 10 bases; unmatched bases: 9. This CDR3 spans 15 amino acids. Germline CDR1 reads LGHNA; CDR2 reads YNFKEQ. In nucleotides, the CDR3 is TGTGCCAGCAGCCAAGATACAGTACAGGGGGCCTTCTACACCTTC. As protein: CASSQDTVQGAFYTF.

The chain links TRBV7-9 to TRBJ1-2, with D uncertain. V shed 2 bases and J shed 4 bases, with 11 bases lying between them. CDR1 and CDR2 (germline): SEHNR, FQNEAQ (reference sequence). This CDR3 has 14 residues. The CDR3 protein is CASSLPTHPYGYTF. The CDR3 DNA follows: TGTGCCAGCAGCTTACCGACCCATCCCTATGGCTACACCTTC.

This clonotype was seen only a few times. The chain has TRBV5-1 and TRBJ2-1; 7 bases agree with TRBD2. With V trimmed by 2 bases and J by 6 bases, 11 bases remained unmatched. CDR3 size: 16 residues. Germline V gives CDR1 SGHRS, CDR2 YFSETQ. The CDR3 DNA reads TGCGCCAGCAGCTTTCTAGCCGTTACGGGGGGCAATGAGCAGTTCTTC. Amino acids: CASSFLAVTGGNEQFF.

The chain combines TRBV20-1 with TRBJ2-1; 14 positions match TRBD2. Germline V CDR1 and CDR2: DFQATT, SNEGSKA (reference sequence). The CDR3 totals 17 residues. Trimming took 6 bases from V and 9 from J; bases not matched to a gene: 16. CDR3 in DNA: TGCAGTGCGGCAGACCCGACTAGCGGGGGGGATCTAAGTGAGCAGTTCTTC. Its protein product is CSAADPTSGGDLSEQFF.

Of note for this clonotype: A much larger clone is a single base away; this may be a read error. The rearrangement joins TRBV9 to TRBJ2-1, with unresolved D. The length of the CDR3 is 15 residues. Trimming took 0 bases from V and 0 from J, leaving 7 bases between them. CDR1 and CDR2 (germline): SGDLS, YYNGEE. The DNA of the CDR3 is TGTGCCAGCAGCGTAGGGCCGAGCTCCTACAATGAGCAGTTCTTC. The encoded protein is CASSVGPSSYNEQFF.

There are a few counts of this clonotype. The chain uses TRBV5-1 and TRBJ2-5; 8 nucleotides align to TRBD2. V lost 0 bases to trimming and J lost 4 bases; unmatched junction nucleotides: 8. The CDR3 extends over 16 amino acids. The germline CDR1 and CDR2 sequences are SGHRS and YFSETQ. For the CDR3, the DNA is TGCGCCAGCAGCTTGGGGTCCGGGACTAGTGGAGAGACCCAGTACTTC. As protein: CASSLGSGTSGETQYF.

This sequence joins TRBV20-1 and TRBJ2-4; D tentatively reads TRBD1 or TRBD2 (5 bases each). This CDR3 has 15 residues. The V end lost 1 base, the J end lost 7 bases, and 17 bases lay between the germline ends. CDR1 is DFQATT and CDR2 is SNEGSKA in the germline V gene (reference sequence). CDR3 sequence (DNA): TGCAGTGCTAGAGGAGGCCCCTCCGAGGGGAACATTCAGTACTTC. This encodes CSARGGPSEGNIQYF.

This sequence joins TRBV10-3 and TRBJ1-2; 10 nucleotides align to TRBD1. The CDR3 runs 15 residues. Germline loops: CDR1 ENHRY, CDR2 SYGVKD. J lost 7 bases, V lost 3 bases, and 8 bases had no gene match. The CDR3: CAISELGTGEGGYTF. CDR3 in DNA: TGTGCCATCAGTGAACTTGGGACAGGGGAGGGTGGCTACACCTTC.

The CDR3 coding sequence is TGTGCCAGCAGCTTAGTACAGGGCGAGCAGCCCCAGCATTTT. It translates to CASSLVQGEQPQHF. This chain connects TRBV7-2 to TRBJ1-5; perhaps TRBD1 as D (6 bases). In germline, CDR1 is SGHTA, CDR2 FQGNSA. This CDR3 has 14 residues. V lost 1 base and J 7 bases, leaving 11 bases between the germline ends.